The 2 T cell receptor beta chains presented below share a single source sample, sequenced in a study of T-cell reconstitution after alpha-beta-depleted transplantation in children. Construction of the TCRbeta library involved unique molecular identifiers. MiXCR was run by TCRdb on the PCR reads, yielding one entry per CDR3 protein. The table shows hundreds of thousands of distinct CDR3 sequences, with around 12% occurring only once. Specimen: PBMCs, collected before TCRalphabeta/CD19-depleted stem cell transplant. The receptors here all came from a girl aged 2 to 10 with congenital amegakaryocytic thrombocytopenia, due to receive a stem cell transplant.

This clonotype was counted between two and nine times. This chain connects TRBV5-1 to TRBJ2-3, with a tentative D call TRBD1 (7 bases). The CDR3 spans 15 residues. The V end lost 4 bases, the J end lost 6 bases, and 18 bases lay between the germline ends. Germline loops: CDR1 SGHRS, CDR2 YFSETQ. CDR3 nucleotides: TGCGCCAGCAGCGCGCGGGACAGATCACGGGATACGCAGTATTTT. Translated: CASSARDRSRDTQYF.

This clonotype came up many times. This rearrangement joins TRBV5-1 to TRBJ1-2; TRBD1 agrees at 7 bases. Per the germline V gene, CDR1 is SGHRS and CDR2 is YFSETQ. The CDR3 has 18 residues. J gave up 4 bases and V 1 base, and 16 bases lay outside the gene matches. The CDR3 protein is CASSLRGRGQREVYGYTF. The CDR3 DNA is TGCGCCAGCAGCTTGAGAGGAAGGGGGCAGCGAGAGGTCTATGGCTACACCTTC.